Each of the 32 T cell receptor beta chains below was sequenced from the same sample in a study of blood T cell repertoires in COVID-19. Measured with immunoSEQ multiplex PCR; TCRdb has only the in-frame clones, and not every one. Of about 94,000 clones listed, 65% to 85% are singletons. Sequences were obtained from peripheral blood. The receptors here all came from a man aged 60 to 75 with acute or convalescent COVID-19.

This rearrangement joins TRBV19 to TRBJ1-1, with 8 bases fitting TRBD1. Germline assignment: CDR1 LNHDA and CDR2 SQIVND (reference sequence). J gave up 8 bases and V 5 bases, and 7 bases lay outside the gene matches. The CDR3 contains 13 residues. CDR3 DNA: TGTGCCAGTAGTTTACACGACAGGGGCGAAGCTTTCTTT. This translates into CASSLHDRGEAFF.

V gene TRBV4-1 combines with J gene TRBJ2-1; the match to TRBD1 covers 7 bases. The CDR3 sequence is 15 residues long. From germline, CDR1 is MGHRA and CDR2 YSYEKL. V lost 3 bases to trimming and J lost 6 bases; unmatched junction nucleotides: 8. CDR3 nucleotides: TGCGCCAGCAGCCAGGCTTCAGGGGGTGGCAATGAGCAGTTCTTC. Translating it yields CASSQASGGGNEQFF.

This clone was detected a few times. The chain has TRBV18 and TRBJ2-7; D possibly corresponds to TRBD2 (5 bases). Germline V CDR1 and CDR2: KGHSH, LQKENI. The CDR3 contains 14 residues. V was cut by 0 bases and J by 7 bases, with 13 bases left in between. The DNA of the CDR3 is TGTGCCAGCTCACCACCTGAGGGAAGGAGGGAGCAGTACTTC. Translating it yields CASSPPEGRREQYF.

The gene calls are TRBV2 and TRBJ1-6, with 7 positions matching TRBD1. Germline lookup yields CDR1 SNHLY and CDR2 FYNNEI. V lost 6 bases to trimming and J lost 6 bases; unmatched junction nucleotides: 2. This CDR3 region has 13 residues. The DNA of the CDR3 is TGTGCCAGCAGGGGGGACAGTAATTCACCCCTCCACTTT. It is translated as CASRGDSNSPLHF.

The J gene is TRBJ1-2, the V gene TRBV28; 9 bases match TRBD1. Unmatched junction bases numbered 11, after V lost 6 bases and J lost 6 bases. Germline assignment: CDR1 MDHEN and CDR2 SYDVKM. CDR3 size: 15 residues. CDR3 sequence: CASRPRDRVGDGYTF. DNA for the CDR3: TGTGCCAGCAGACCCCGGGACAGGGTCGGGGATGGCTACACCTTC.

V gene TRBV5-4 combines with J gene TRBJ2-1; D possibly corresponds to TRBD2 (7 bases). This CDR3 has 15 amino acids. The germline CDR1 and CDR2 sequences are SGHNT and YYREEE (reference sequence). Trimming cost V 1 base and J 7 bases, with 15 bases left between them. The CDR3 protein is CASSLRGAHGNEQFF. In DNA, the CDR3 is TGTGCCAGCAGCTTGCGGGGGGCCCACGGAAATGAGCAGTTCTTC.

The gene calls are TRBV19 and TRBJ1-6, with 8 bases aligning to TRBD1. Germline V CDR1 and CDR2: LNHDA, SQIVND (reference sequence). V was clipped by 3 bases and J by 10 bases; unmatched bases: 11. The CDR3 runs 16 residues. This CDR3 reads CASSITFGQGGSPLHF. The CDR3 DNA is TGTGCCAGTAGTATCACCTTCGGACAGGGCGGGTCACCCCTCCACTTT.

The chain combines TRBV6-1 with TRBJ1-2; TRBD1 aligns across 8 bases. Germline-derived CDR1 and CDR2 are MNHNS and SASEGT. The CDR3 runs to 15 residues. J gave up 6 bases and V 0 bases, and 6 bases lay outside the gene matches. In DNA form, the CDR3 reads TGTGCCAGCAGTGAAGCGTGGAAGACAGGGGATGGCTACACCTTC. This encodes CASSEAWKTGDGYTF.

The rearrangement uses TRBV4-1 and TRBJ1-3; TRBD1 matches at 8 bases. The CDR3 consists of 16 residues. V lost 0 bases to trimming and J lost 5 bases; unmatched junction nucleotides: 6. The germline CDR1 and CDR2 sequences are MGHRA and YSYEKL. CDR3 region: CASSQESQGGRNTIYF. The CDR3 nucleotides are TGCGCCAGCAGCCAAGAATCACAGGGGGGGAGAAACACCATATATTTT.

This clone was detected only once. The CDR3 coding sequence is TGTGCCAGCAGTGAATCTGTGGTAGATTGGAATGAGCAGTTCTTC. Protein: CASSESVVDWNEQFF. The chain is built from TRBV25-1 and TRBJ2-1; D gene uncertain. The V end was cut by 1 base, the J end by 7 bases, with 14 bases between. This CDR3 is built from 15 residues. Germline-derived CDR1 and CDR2 are MGHDK and SYGVNS.

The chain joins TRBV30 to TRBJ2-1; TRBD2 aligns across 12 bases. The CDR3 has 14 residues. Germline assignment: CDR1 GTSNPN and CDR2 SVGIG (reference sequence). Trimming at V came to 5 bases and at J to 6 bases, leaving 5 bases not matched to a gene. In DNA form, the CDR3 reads TGTGCCTGGGACCAGGGACTAGCGGGCAATGAGCAGTTCTTC. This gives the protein CAWDQGLAGNEQFF. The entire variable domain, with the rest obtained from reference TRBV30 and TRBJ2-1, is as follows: SQTIHQWPATLVQPVGSPLSLECTVEGTSNPNLYWYRQAAGRGLQLLFYSVGIGQISSEVPQNLSASRPQDRQFILSSKKLLLSDSGFYLCAWDQGLAGNEQFFGPGTRLTVL.

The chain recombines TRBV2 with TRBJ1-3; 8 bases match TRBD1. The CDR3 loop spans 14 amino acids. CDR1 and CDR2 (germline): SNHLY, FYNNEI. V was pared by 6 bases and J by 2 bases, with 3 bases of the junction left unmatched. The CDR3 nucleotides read TGTGCCAGCAGGGACAGGGCCCCTGGAAACACCATATATTTT. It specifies CASRDRAPGNTIYF.

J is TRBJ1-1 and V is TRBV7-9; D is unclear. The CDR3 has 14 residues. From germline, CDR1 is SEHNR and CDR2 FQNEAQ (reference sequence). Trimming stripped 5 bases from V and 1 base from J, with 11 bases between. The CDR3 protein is CASSQTDKNTEAFF. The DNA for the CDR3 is TGTGCCAGCAGCCAGACCGACAAGAACACTGAAGCTTTCTTT. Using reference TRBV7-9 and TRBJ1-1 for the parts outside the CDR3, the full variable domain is DTGVSQNPRHKITKRGQNVTFRCDPISEHNRLYWYRQTLGQGPEFLTYFQNEAQLEKSRLLSDRFSAERPKGSFSTLEIQRTEQGDSAMYLCASSQTDKNTEAFFGQGTRLTVV.

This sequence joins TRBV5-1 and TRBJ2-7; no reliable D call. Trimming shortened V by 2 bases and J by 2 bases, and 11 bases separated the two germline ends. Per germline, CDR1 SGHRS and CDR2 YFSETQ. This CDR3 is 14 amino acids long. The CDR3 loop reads CASSLITQTYEQYF. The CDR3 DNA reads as TGCGCCAGCAGCTTAATAACTCAAACCTACGAGCAGTACTTC.

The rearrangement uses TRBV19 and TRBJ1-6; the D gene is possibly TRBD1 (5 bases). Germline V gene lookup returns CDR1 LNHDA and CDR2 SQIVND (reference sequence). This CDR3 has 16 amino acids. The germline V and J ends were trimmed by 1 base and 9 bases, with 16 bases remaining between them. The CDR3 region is CASSIVTGGVGSPLHF. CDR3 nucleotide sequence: TGTGCCAGTAGTATAGTAACAGGTGGAGTAGGTTCACCCCTCCACTTT.

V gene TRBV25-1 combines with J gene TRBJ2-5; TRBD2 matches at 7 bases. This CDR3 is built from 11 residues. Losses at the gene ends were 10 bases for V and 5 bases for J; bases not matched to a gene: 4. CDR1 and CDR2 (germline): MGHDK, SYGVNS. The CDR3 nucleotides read TGTGCCATCCCGCGGGGGGAGACCCAGTACTTC. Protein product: CAIPRGETQYF.

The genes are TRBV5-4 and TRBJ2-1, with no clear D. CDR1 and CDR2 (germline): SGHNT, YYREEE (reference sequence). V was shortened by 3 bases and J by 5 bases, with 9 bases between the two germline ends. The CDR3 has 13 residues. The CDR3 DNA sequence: TGTGCCAGCAGCTGGTCTATCCACAATGAGCAGTTCTTC. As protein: CASSWSIHNEQFF.

CDR3: CASSSPGQGSYEQYF. DNA for the CDR3: TGTGCCAGCAGTTCCCCGGGACAGGGATCCTACGAGCAGTACTTC. V gene TRBV6-2 or TRBV6-3 combines with J gene TRBJ2-7, with 9 bases lining up with TRBD1. V lost 4 bases, J lost 1 base, and 5 bases stayed unmatched. The CDR3 sequence is 15 residues long. CDR1 and CDR2 from the germline V gene are MNHEY and SVGEGT.

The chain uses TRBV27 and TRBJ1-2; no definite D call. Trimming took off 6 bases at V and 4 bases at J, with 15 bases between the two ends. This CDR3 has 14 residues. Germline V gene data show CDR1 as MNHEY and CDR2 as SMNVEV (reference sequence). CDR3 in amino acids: CASSLFADPYGYTF. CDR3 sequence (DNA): TGTGCCAGCAGCCTTTTTGCGGATCCCTATGGCTACACCTTC.

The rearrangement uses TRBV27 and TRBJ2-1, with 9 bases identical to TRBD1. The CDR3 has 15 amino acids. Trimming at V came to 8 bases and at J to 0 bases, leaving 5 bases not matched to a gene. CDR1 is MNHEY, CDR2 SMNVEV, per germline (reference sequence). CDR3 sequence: CASRTGASSYNEQFF. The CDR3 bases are TGTGCCAGCCGGACAGGGGCTAGCTCCTACAATGAGCAGTTCTTC.

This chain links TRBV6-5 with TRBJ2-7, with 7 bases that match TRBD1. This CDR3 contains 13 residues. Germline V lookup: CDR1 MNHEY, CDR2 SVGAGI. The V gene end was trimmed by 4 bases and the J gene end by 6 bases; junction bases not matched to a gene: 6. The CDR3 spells CASSLGTVSEQYF. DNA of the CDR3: TGTGCCAGCAGTTTGGGGACAGTGAGCGAGCAGTACTTC.

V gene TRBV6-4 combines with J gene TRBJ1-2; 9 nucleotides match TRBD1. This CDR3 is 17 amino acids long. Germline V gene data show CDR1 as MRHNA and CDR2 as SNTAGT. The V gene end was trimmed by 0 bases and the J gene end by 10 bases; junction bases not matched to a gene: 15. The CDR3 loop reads CASSDSNRGLALVDYTF. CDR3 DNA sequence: TGTGCCAGCAGTGACTCAAACAGGGGGCTAGCGTTGGTGGACTACACCTTC.

This CDR3 is CASRVVGSYEQYF. In nucleotides, the CDR3 is TGTGCCAGCAGGGTGGTGGGCAGCTACGAGCAGTACTTC. The V call is TRBV6-6, the J call TRBJ2-7; D remains unclear. V lost 6 bases to trimming and J lost 3 bases, with 12 bases between them. CDR3 length: 13 amino acids. Germline V lookup: CDR1 MNHNY, CDR2 SVGAGI (reference sequence).

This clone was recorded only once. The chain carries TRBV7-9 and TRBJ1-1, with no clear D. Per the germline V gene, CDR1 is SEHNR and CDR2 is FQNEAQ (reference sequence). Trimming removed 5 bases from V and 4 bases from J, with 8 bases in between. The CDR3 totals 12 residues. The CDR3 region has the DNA TGTGCCAGCAGCCCCGCCAGCACTGAAGCTTTCTTT. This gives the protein CASSPASTEAFF.

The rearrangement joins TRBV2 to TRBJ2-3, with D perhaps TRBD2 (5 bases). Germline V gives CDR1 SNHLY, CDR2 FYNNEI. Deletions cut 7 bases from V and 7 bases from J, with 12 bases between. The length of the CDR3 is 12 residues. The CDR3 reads CASTSTTNTQYF. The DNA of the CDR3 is TGTGCCAGCACTTCGACTACGAATACGCAGTATTTT.

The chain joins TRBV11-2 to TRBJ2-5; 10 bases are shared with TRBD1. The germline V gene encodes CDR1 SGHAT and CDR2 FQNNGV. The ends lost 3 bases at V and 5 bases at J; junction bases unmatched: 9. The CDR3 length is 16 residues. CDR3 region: CASSFWDRGLYETQYF. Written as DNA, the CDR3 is TGTGCCAGCAGCTTTTGGGACAGGGGCCTGTACGAGACCCAGTACTTC.

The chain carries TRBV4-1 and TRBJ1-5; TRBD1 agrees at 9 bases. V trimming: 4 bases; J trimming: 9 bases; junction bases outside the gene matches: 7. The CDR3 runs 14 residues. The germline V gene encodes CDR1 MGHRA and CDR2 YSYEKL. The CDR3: CASSPGQGRGPQHF. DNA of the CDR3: TGCGCCAGCAGCCCAGGACAGGGGAGAGGGCCCCAGCATTTT.

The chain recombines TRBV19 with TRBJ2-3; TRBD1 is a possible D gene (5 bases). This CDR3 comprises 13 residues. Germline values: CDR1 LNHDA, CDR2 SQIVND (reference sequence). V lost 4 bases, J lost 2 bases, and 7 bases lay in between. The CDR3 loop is CASSSRATDTQYF. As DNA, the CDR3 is TGTGCCAGTAGTAGCAGGGCCACAGATACGCAGTATTTT.

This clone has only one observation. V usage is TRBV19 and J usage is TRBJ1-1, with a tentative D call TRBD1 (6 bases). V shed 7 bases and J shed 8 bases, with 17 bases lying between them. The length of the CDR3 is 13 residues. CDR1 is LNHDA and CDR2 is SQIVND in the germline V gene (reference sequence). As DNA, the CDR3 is TGTGCCAGTATCAAGGGGGGGCGAGCCGAAGCTTTCTTT. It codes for CASIKGGRAEAFF.

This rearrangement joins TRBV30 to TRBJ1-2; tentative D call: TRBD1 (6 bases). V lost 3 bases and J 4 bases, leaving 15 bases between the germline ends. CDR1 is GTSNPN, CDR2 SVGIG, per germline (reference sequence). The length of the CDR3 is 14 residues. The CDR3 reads CAWSKTGSSYGYTF. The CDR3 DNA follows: TGTGCCTGGAGCAAAACAGGGTCCTCCTATGGCTACACCTTC.

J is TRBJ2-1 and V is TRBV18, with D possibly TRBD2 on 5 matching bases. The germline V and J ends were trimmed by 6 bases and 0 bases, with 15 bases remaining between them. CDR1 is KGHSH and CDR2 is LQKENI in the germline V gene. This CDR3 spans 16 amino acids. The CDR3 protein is CASSPEAVSSYNEQFF. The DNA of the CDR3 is TGTGCCAGCTCGCCCGAAGCGGTCAGCTCCTACAATGAGCAGTTCTTC.

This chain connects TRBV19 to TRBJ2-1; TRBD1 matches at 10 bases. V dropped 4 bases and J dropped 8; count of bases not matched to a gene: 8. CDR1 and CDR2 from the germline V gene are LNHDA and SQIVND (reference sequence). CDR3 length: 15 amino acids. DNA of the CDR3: TGTGCCAGTAGTACCACCGGGACAGGGGACCATGAGCAGTTCTTC. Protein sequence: CASSTTGTGDHEQFF.